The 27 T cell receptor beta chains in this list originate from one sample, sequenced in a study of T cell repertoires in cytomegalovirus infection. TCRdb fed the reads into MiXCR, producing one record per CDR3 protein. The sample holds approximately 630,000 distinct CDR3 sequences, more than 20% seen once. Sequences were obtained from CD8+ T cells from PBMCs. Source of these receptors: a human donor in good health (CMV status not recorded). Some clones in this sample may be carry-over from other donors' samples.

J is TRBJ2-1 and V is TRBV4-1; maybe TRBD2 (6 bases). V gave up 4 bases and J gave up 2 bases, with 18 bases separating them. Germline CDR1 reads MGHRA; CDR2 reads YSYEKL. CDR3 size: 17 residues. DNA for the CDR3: TGCGCCAGCAGCCCCAGCAGGTCGGGAGTTGCCTACAATGAGCAGTTCTTC. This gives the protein CASSPSRSGVAYNEQFF.

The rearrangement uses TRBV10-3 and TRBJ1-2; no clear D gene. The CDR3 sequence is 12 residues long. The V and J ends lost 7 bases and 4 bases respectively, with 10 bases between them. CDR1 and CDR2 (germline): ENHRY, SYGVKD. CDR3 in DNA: TGTGCCATCAATCCCAACGGCTATGGCTACACCTTC. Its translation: CAINPNGYGYTF.

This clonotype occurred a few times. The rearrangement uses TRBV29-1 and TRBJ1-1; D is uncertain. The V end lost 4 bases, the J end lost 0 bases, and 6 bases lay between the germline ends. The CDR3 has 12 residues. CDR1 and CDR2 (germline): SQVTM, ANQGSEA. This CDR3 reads CSVVQMNTEAFF. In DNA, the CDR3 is TGCAGCGTTGTTCAGATGAACACTGAAGCTTTCTTT.

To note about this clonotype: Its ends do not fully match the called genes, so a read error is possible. The CDR3 spells CASSPEAVDTDTQFF. In nucleotides, the CDR3 is TGTGCCAGCAGCCCAGAGGCGGTCGACACAGATACGCAGTTTTTT. The chain employs TRBV7-9 and TRBJ2-3; D remains ambiguous. There are 15 residues in the CDR3. Germline CDR1 is SEHNR and CDR2 is FQNEAQ (reference sequence). Based on the CDR3 plus reference TRBV7-9 and TRBJ2-3, the full variable domain is DTGVSQNPRHKITKRGQNVTFRCDPISEHNRLYWYRQTLGQGPEFLTYFQNEAQLEKSRLLSDRFSAERPKGSFSTLEIQRTEQGDSAMYLCASSPEAVDTDTQFFGPGTRLTVL.

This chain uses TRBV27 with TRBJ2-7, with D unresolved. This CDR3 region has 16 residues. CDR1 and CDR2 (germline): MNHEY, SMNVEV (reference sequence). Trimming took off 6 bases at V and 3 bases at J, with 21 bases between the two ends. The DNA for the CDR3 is TGTGCCAGCAGGTACCTGCCCGGCGGACCGGACTACGAGCAGTACTTC. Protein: CASRYLPGGPDYEQYF.

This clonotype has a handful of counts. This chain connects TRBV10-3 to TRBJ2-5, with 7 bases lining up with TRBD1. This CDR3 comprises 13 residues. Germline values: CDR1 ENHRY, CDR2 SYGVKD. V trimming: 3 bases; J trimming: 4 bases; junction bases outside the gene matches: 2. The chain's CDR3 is CAISDNRGETQYF. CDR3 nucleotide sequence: TGTGCCATCAGTGACAACAGGGGAGAGACCCAGTACTTC.

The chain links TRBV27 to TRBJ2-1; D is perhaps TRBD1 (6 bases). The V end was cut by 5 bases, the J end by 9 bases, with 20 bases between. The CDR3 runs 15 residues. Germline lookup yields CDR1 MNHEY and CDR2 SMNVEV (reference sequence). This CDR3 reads CASSLLRDTWGEQFF. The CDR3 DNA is TGTGCCAGCAGTCTCCTCCGGGACACATGGGGTGAGCAGTTCTTC.

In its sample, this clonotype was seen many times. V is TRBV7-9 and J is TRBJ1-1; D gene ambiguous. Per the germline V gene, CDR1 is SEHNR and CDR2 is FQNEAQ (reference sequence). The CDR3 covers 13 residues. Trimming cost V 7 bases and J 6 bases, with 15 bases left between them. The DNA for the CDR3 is TGTGCCAGCACCCTACGGGGTCCCCCTGAAGCTTTCTTT. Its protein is CASTLRGPPEAFF.

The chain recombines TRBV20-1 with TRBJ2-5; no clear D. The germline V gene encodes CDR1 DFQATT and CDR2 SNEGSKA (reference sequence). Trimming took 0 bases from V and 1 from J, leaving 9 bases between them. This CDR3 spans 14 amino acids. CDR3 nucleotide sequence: TGCAGTGCTAGAGATTTGGAGATCCAAGAGACCCAGTACTTC. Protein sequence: CSARDLEIQETQYF.

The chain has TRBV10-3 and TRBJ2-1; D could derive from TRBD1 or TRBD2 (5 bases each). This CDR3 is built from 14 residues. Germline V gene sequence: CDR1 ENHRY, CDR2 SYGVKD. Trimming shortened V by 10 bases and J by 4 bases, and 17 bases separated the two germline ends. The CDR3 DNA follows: TGTGCCACACATGGGGGAGAGGGATACAATGAGCAGTTCTTC. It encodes CATHGGEGYNEQFF.

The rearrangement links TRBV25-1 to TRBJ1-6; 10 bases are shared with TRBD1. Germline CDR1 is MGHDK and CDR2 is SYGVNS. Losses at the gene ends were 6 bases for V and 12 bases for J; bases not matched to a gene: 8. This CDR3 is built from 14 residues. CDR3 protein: CASSIRQGARPLHF. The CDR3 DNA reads TGTGCCAGCAGCATCCGACAGGGGGCTCGACCCCTCCACTTT.

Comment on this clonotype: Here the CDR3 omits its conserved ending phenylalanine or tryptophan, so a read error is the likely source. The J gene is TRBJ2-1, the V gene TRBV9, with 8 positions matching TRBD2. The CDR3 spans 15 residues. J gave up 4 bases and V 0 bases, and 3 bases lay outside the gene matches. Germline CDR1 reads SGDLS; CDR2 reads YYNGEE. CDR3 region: CASSVDGGVYNEQFS. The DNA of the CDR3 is TGTGCCAGCAGCGTAGACGGGGGGGTTTACAATGAGCAGTTCTCC.

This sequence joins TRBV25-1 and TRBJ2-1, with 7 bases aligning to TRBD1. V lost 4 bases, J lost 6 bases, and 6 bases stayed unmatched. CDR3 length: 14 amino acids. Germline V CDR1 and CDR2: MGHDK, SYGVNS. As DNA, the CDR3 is TGTGCCAGCAGTGCAGGGGGATCCCGCAATGAGCAGTTCTTC. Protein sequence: CASSAGGSRNEQFF.

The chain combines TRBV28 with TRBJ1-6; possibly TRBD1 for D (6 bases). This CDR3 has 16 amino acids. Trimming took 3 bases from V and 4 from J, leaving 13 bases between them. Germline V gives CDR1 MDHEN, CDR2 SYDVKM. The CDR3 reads CASSLHMDSYNSPLHF. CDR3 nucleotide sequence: TGTGCCAGCAGTTTGCACATGGACAGTTATAATTCACCCCTCCACTTT.

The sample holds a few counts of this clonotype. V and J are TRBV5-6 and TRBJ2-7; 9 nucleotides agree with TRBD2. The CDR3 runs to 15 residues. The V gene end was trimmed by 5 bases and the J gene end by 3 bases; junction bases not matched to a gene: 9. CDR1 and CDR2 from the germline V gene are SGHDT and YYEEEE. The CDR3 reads CASSSAGLAYYEQYV. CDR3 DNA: TGTGCCAGCAGTTCCGCGGGACTAGCTTACTACGAGCAGTACGTC.

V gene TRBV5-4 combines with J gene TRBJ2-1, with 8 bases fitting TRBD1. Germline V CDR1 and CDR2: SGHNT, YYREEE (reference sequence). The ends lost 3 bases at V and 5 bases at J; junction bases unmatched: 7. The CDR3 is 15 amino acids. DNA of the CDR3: TGTGCCAGCAGCTCCTCCGGGACAGGTAACAATGAGCAGTTCTTC. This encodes CASSSSGTGNNEQFF.

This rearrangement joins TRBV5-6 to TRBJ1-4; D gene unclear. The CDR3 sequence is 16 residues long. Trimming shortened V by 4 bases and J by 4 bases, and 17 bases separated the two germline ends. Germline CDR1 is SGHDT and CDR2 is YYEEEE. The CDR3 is CASSPKTGYINEKLFF. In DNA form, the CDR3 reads TGTGCCAGCAGCCCGAAGACGGGTTACATTAATGAAAAACTGTTTTTT.

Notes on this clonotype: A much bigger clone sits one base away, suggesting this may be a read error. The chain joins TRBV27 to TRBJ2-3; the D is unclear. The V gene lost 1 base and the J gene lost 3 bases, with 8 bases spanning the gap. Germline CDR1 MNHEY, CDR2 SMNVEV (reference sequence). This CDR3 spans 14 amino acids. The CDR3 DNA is TGTGCCAGCAGTTTATTAGACTTGACAGATACGCAGTATTTT. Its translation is CASSLLDLTDTQYF.

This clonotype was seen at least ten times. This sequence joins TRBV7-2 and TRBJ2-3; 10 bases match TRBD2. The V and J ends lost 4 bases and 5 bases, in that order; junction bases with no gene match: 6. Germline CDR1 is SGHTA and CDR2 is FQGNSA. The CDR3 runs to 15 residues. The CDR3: CASSSAGGLLDTQYF. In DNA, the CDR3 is TGTGCCAGCAGCTCAGCGGGGGGGCTGCTAGATACGCAGTATTTT.

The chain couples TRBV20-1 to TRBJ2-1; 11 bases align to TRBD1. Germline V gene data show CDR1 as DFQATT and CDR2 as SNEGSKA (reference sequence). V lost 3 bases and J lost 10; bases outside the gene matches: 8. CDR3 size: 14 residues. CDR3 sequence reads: CSARADRGLSEQFF. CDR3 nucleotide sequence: TGCAGTGCTAGGGCGGACAGGGGGCTAAGCGAGCAGTTCTTC.

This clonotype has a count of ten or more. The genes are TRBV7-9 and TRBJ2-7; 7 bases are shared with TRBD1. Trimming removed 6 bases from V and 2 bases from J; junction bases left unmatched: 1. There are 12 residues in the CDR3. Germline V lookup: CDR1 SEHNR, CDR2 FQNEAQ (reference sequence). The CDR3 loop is CASSGTAYEQYV. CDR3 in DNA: TGTGCCAGCAGTGGGACAGCCTACGAGCAGTACGTC.

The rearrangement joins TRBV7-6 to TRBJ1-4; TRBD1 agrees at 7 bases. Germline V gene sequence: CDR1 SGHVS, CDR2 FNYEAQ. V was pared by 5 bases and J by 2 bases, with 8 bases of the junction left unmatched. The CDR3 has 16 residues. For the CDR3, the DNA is TGTGCCAGCAGCCTACAATACAGGGGTACTAATGAAAAACTGTTTTTT. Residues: CASSLQYRGTNEKLFF.

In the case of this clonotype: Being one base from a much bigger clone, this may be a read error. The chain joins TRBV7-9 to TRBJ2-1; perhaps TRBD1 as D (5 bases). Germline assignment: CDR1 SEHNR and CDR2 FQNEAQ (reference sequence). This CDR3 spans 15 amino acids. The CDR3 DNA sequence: TGTACCAGCAGGGTCGACGGTAGCTCCTACAATGAGCAGTTCTTC. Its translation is CTSRVDGSSYNEQFF.

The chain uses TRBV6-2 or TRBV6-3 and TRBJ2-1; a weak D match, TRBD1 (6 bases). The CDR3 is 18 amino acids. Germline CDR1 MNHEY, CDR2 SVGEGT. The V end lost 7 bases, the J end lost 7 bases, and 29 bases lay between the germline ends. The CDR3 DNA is TGTGCCAGCACGCAGGGGTGGTGGATTCTTAGGTCACTGAATGAGCAGTTCTTC. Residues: CASTQGWWILRSLNEQFF.

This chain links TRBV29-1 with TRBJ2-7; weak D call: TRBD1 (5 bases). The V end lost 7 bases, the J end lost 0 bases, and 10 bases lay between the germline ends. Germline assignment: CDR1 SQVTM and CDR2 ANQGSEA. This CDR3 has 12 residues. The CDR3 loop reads CSAVTASYEQYF. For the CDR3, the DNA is TGCAGCGCCGTGACAGCCTCCTACGAGCAGTACTTC.

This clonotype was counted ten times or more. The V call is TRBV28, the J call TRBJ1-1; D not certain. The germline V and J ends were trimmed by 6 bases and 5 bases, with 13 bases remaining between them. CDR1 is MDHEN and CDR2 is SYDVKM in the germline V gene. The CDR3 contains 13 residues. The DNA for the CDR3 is TGTGCCAGCAGCCGCCCGTTTGGGACTGAAGCTTTCTTT. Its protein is CASSRPFGTEAFF. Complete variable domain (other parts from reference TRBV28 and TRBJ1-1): DVKVTQSSRYLVKRTGEKVFLECVQDMDHENMFWYRQDPGLGLRLIYFSYDVKMKEKGDIPEGYSVSREKKERFSLILESASTNQTSMYLCASSRPFGTEAFFGQGTRLTVV.

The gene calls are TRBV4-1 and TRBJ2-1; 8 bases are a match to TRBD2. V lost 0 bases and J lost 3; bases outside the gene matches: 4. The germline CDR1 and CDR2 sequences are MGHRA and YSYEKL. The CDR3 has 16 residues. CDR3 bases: TGCGCCAGCAGCCAAGAGGAGCGGGGGAGCTACAATGAGCAGTTCTTC. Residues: CASSQEERGSYNEQFF.